This T cell receptor beta chain is from a study of cytomegalovirus exposure and HLA in healthy donors. At the level of the study: The roughly 670 first-cohort repertoires shared a platform with the approximately 120 validation repertoires, as reported in a later analysis. Broader study findings: Rarity held for most TCR sequences, but there were some public TCRs that occurred in many donors. A list of about 180 TCR beta chains associated with cytomegalovirus was given. According to reports, the classifier identified cytomegalovirus status with high specificity and sensitivity.

Trimming removed 4 bases from V and 3 bases from J; junction bases left unmatched: 6. The CDR3 runs 15 residues. In germline, CDR1 is SGHTS, CDR2 YDEGEE. Concerning this clone: Its target is unknown.

The protocol was immunoSEQ multiplex PCR, while the TCRdb copy is restricted to in-frame clones and leaves out a portion. The table lists 100,000 to 150,000 clones, about nine tenths of them singletons. The chain couples TRBV5-8 to TRBJ2-3; 9 bases line up with TRBD1. The receptor was derived from a man aged 30 to 39 in good health and CMV-seronegative. Material for sequencing was PBMCs. CDR3 sequence (DNA): TGTGCCAGCAGCCAACGACAGGGGGGAACAGATACGCAGTATTTT. It codes for CASSQRQGGTDTQYF. The full variable domain, completed using reference TRBV5-8 and TRBJ2-3, is EAGVTQSPTHLIKTRGQQATLRCSPISGHTSVYWYQQALGLGLQFLLWYDEGEERNRGNFPPRFSGRQFPNYSSELNVNALELEDSALYLCASSQRQGGTDTQYFGPGTRLTVL.